Here is one TCR beta chain with its context. This CDR3 has 16 residues. Germline values: CDR1 MNHEY, CDR2 SMNVEV (reference sequence). J was trimmed by 3 bases and V by 5 bases; bases with no gene match: 10. This sample is drawn from a study of blood T cell repertoires in COVID-19. Profiled with immunoSEQ multiplex PCR; TCRdb holds only in-frame clones, not every one. The table has fewer than 150,000 clones, approximately 84% seen once. The TCR comes from a woman aged 25 to 39 who had recovered from COVID-19. V usage is TRBV27 and J usage is TRBJ1-5, with 7 positions matching TRBD1. Input material: peripheral blood. CDR3 DNA sequence: TGTGCCAGCAGTCGACTGGGACAGATTCACAATCAGCCCCAGCATTTT. It codes for CASSRLGQIHNQPQHF.